This TCR beta chain was sequenced in a study of T cells after yellow fever vaccination. TCRdb fed the 5' RACE reads into MiXCR, producing one record per CDR3 protein. Of about 220,000 distinct CDR3 sequences in the sample, 3% to 4% were seen once. Germline CDR1 reads SGHRS; CDR2 reads YFSETQ. Trimming shortened V by 4 bases and J by 5 bases, and 18 bases separated the two germline ends. The CDR3 runs to 15 residues. This specimen consisted of CD4+ T cells sorted from PBMCs, obtained 10 days after the yellow fever booster vaccination. The clonotype was recovered from a man aged 18-30 years who received the YFV17D yellow fever vaccine. The chain links TRBV5-1 to TRBJ2-5, with D maybe TRBD1 (6 bases). CDR3 coding DNA: TGCGCCAGCAGCCTAATCGTACAGGGTCAGGAGACCCAGTACTTC. This gives the protein CASSLIVQGQETQYF.